The 7 T cell receptor beta chains in this list originate from one sample, sequenced in a study of STAT3 mutations in large granular lymphocyte leukemia. The protocol was immunoSEQ multiplex PCR, while the TCRdb copy is restricted to in-frame clones and leaves out a portion. The data show several thousand clones, roughly 90% seen once. Overall study findings and caveats: In T-cell large granular lymphocyte leukemia, about half of patients showed multiple immunodominant subclonotypes.

These receptors have no identified antigens. Sequences were obtained from peripheral blood mononuclear cells. The receptors derive from a man aged 55 to 69 with T-cell large granular lymphocyte leukemia. Some clones in this sample may be carry-over from other donors' samples.

Only a few counts were recorded for this clone. In DNA, the CDR3 is TGTGCCAGCAGCTCCGCGGAGCGGGAGCGGGAGACCCAGTACTTC. Translated: CASSSAERERETQYF. V usage is TRBV7-9 and J usage is TRBJ2-5; TRBD2 agrees at 8 bases. V shed 4 bases and J 5 bases; nucleotides not matched to a gene: 9. The germline gives CDR1 SEHNR, CDR2 FQNEAQ (reference sequence). This CDR3 region has 15 residues.

The chain links TRBV25-1 to TRBJ1-6; TRBD1 aligns across 10 bases. The length of the CDR3 is 15 residues. With 1 base clipped from V and 10 bases from J, the junction kept 4 bases outside the gene matches. In germline, CDR1 is MGHDK, CDR2 SYGVNS. The CDR3 DNA reads TGTGCCAGCAGTGAATGGACAGGGGGAGGCTCACCCCTCCACTTT. This translates into CASSEWTGGGSPLHF.

The chain has TRBV28 and TRBJ2-7, with D unresolved. This CDR3 is 14 amino acids long. Germline V gene sequence: CDR1 MDHEN, CDR2 SYDVKM. V was shortened by 1 base and J by 0 bases, with 7 bases between the two germline ends. The CDR3 sequence: CASSLYGPSYEQYF. The CDR3 nucleotides are TGTGCCAGCAGTTTATACGGGCCCTCCTACGAGCAGTACTTC.

The chain employs TRBV19 and TRBJ1-5, with 8 bases identical to TRBD1. Germline V gene lookup returns CDR1 LNHDA and CDR2 SQIVND (reference sequence). CDR3 size: 14 residues. V was clipped by 4 bases and J by 4 bases; unmatched bases: 3. Here the CDR3 reads CASSTRTGNQPQHF. CDR3 coding DNA: TGTGCCAGTAGTACCCGGACAGGGAATCAGCCCCAGCATTTT.

The CDR3 protein is CASSLAGLAAISYEQYF. The DNA for the CDR3 is TGTGCCAGCAGCTTGGCGGGACTAGCTGCTATATCCTACGAGCAGTACTTC. V and J are TRBV5-4 and TRBJ2-7, with 9 bases that match TRBD2. Germline CDR1 is SGHNT and CDR2 is YYREEE (reference sequence). This CDR3 has 17 amino acids. With 0 bases clipped from V and 1 base from J, the junction kept 8 bases outside the gene matches.

The chain has TRBV6-4 and TRBJ2-5; D ambiguous. Looked up from germline, CDR1 is MRHNA and CDR2 is SNTAGT. V lost 2 bases, J lost 4 bases, and 11 bases lay in between. The CDR3 contains 14 residues. The CDR3 reads CASSDEDVGETQYF. DNA of the CDR3: TGTGCCAGCAGTGACGAAGATGTGGGAGAGACCCAGTACTTC.

This chain links TRBV5-1 with TRBJ2-3, with D hard to call. The germline gives CDR1 SGHRS, CDR2 YFSETQ. V lost 4 bases and J 4 bases, leaving 7 bases between the germline ends. The CDR3 loop spans 12 amino acids. CDR3 nucleotide sequence: TGCGCCAGCAGCCCGGGTGCAGATACGCAGTATTTT. Its protein is CASSPGADTQYF.